This TCR beta chain was captured in a study of identical twins. Whole-study results and caveats: Cord blood beta clonotypes that were abundant carried fewer insertions, and memory repertoires showed no such trend.

TCRdb analysed the 5' RACE reads with MiXCR anew, one entry per CDR3 protein. The sample lists approximately 620,000 distinct CDR3 sequences; 8% to 9% were seen once. The germline V gene encodes CDR1 SQVTM and CDR2 ANQGSEA. The CDR3 extends over 13 amino acids. V was clipped by 2 bases and J by 10 bases, with 15 bases between them. Ten or more counts support this clonotype. No antigen is known for it. The data also belong to a second study, concerning yellow fever vaccine responses in identical twins. As that study records: Twins reportedly mounted vaccine T cell responses that seemed partly convergent, partly personalized.

The TCR sequence derives from a woman aged 18-29 years in good health. The sample was PBMCs. The gene calls are TRBV29-1 and TRBJ2-1; TRBD1 is a possible D gene (5 bases). The CDR3 nucleotides read TGCAGCGTTGAACCGGGCAGGGCCCGCGAGCAGTTCTTC. It encodes CSVEPGRAREQFF.